One sample yielded the 30 T cell receptor beta chains listed below, sequenced in a study of blood T cell repertoires in COVID-19. Sequencing used immunoSEQ multiplex PCR; TCRdb keeps in-frame clones, though not all of them. This table holds 650,000 to 800,000 clones, approximately 90% found once. Material: peripheral blood. These receptors came from a woman aged 18-29 years with acute or convalescent COVID-19.

J is TRBJ2-1 and V is TRBV10-2; 8 bases fit TRBD2. Trimming cost V 5 bases and J 6 bases; bases outside gene matches: 6. CDR3 size: 14 residues. The germline gives CDR1 WSHSY, CDR2 SAAADI. For the CDR3, the DNA is TGCGCCAGCAGTTCTCGGGGGGGCCGCAATGAGCAGTTCTTC. As protein: CASSSRGGRNEQFF.

The chain carries TRBV12-3 or TRBV12-4 and TRBJ1-5; D uncertain. CDR3 length: 12 residues. The V gene lost 6 bases and the J gene lost 10 bases, with 13 bases spanning the gap. CDR3 in DNA: TGTGCCAGCAGCTCCCGATGGGCACCCCAGCATTTT. Translation gives CASSSRWAPQHF.

This chain uses TRBV5-1 with TRBJ1-6; 7 nucleotides match TRBD1. The V and J ends lost 4 bases and 9 bases, in that order; junction bases with no gene match: 7. From germline, CDR1 is SGHRS and CDR2 YFSETQ. The CDR3 spans 14 residues. The CDR3 here is CASSLGQRFSPLHF. The CDR3, as DNA: TGCGCCAGCAGCCTGGGACAGCGTTTTTCACCCCTCCACTTT.

For the CDR3, the DNA is TGTGCCAGCAGCTCGTCCCTAACCGTAGACATTCAGTACTTC. Translating gives CASSSSLTVDIQYF. The chain combines TRBV5-6 with TRBJ2-4; D gene ambiguous. CDR3 length equals 14 residues. Germline-derived CDR1 and CDR2 are SGHDT and YYEEEE. Trimming took 3 bases from V and 8 from J, leaving 15 bases between them. Complete variable domain (other parts from reference TRBV5-6 and TRBJ2-4): DAGVTQSPTHLIKTRGQQVTLRCSPKSGHDTVSWYQQALGQGPQFIFQYYEEEERQRGNFPDRFSGHQFPNYSSELNVNALLLGDSALYLCASSSSLTVDIQYFGAGTRLSVL.

This sequence joins TRBV2 and TRBJ2-1, with D possibly being TRBD1 (6 bases). Trimming removed 5 bases at V and 6 bases at J, with 8 bases between. The CDR3 has 12 amino acids. Germline CDR1 is SNHLY and CDR2 is FYNNEI. CDR3 loop: CASSTGSNEQFF. Here the CDR3 DNA reads TGTGCCAGCAGTACAGGGAGCAATGAGCAGTTCTTC.

This clone was seen a single time. The chain is built from TRBV5-6 and TRBJ1-2; D gene uncertain. Germline CDR1 and CDR2: SGHDT and YYEEEE. V was clipped by 0 bases and J by 10 bases, with 13 bases between them. This CDR3 has 13 amino acids. In DNA, the CDR3 is TGTGCCAGCAGCTTGGAACTTCTTCCATACTACACCTTC. Its translation: CASSLELLPYYTF.

The V gene is TRBV4-3, the J gene TRBJ2-4, with 9 nucleotides matching TRBD1. Germline CDR1 LGHNA, CDR2 YSLEER. J was trimmed by 6 bases and V by 3 bases; bases with no gene match: 9. The CDR3 extends over 16 amino acids. Written as DNA, the CDR3 is TGCGCCAGCAGCCAGGAAACAGGGGGCTCGGCAAACATTCAGTACTTC. Encoded protein: CASSQETGGSANIQYF.

The chain recombines TRBV5-5 with TRBJ2-3; a possible D gene is TRBD2 (5 bases). V was pared by 0 bases and J by 6 bases, with 14 bases between. The V gene's germline CDR1 is SGHKS and CDR2 YYEKEE (reference sequence). The CDR3 is 15 amino acids. The CDR3 here is CASSLVVGPGDTQYF. DNA for the CDR3: TGTGCCAGCAGCTTGGTGGTGGGCCCGGGGGATACGCAGTATTTT.

This chain uses TRBV10-3 with TRBJ2-3; D is unclear. Trimming removed 2 bases at V and 8 bases at J, with 5 bases between. CDR1 is ENHRY, CDR2 SYGVKD, per germline. The CDR3 sequence is 11 residues long. CDR3 nucleotide sequence: TGTGCCATCAGTGAGGCCGGTACGCAGTATTTT. The encoded protein is CAISEAGTQYF.

The chain employs TRBV10-3 and TRBJ2-7; D gene uncertain. Germline assignment: CDR1 ENHRY and CDR2 SYGVKD. This CDR3 has 14 amino acids. V lost 2 bases, J lost 0 bases, and 8 bases lay in between. The CDR3 nucleotides are TGTGCCATCAGTGAGGGTGAGGTCTCCTACGAGCAGTACTTC. Protein: CAISEGEVSYEQYF.

The chain joins TRBV7-9 to TRBJ1-6; no reliable D call. Trimming took off 2 bases at V and 8 bases at J, with 7 bases between the two ends. Germline assignment: CDR1 SEHNR and CDR2 FQNEAQ (reference sequence). The CDR3 is made up of 13 amino acids. The CDR3 nucleotides are TGTGCCAGCAGCTTATCGGCGGATTCACCCCTCCACTTT. Translated, it gives CASSLSADSPLHF.

V and J are TRBV7-3 and TRBJ1-2, with D maybe TRBD1 (5 bases). Trimming shortened V by 5 bases and J by 6 bases, and 13 bases separated the two germline ends. The CDR3 is made up of 13 amino acids. Germline lookup yields CDR1 SGHTA and CDR2 FQGTGA. Written as DNA, the CDR3 is TGTGCCAGCAGCGGCCCAGGGATGGATGGCTACACCTTC. Translating gives CASSGPGMDGYTF.

The rearrangement links TRBV21-1 to TRBJ2-1; the table's D call, TRBD1, has no DNA check behind it. TRBV21-1 represents a pseudogene. The CDR3 has 13 amino acids. The DNA for the CDR3 is TGTGCCAGCCGGGACAGGGCGTACAATGAGCAGTTCTTC. It translates to CASRDRAYNEQFF.

The chain is built from TRBV15 and TRBJ2-3; D perhaps matches TRBD2 (6 bases). The CDR3 length is 13 residues. Trimming took off 6 bases at V and 1 base at J, with 8 bases between the two ends. Germline V gene sequence: CDR1 LNHNV, CDR2 YYDKDF (reference sequence). The CDR3 loop reads CATSRRGTDTQYF. The CDR3 coding sequence is TGTGCCACCAGTAGGAGGGGCACAGATACGCAGTATTTT.

This chain links TRBV29-1 with TRBJ1-1; D may be TRBD1 (5 bases). The CDR3 consists of 14 residues. The V end was cut by 6 bases, the J end by 0 bases, with 14 bases between. The germline CDR1 and CDR2 sequences are SQVTM and ANQGSEA. The CDR3 sequence: CSVGGSLLNTEAFF. CDR3 nucleotide sequence: TGCAGCGTGGGGGGTTCCCTTCTGAACACTGAAGCTTTCTTT.

V gene TRBV7-9 combines with J gene TRBJ1-6; 8 positions match TRBD1. J was trimmed by 8 bases and V by 5 bases; bases with no gene match: 2. The CDR3 spans 13 residues. In germline, CDR1 is SEHNR, CDR2 FQNEAQ (reference sequence). In DNA form, the CDR3 reads TGTGCCAGCAGCCCGACAGGGGATTCACCCCTCCACTTT. It translates to CASSPTGDSPLHF.

The chain joins TRBV7-2 to TRBJ1-2, with TRBD1 identical over 8 bases. This CDR3 spans 18 amino acids. V lost 4 bases, J lost 8 bases, and 21 bases stayed unmatched. Per the germline V gene, CDR1 is SGHTA and CDR2 is FQGNSA. CDR3 sequence reads: CASSYTFGSAGGIVGYTF. The CDR3 DNA is TGTGCCAGCAGCTACACCTTTGGGTCGGCAGGGGGCATTGTGGGCTACACCTTC.

The chain combines TRBV24-1 with TRBJ1-2, with D perhaps matching TRBD1 (5 bases). V lost 3 bases and J 8 bases, leaving 6 bases between the germline ends. Per germline, CDR1 KGHDR and CDR2 SFDVKD. The CDR3 is made up of 11 amino acids. The DNA of the CDR3 is TGTGCCACCAGTGATAACAGGGGCTACACCTTC. Amino acid sequence: CATSDNRGYTF.

This chain links TRBV6-5 with TRBJ1-5, with D unresolved. Germline loops: CDR1 MNHEY, CDR2 SVGAGI. The CDR3 is made up of 14 amino acids. V was cut by 6 bases and J by 6 bases, with 15 bases left in between. CDR3 protein: CASRSFVRGQPQHF. DNA of the CDR3: TGTGCCAGCAGGTCGTTTGTACGCGGTCAGCCCCAGCATTTT.

The rearrangement links TRBV2 to TRBJ2-7; 9 nucleotides match TRBD2. Germline lookup yields CDR1 SNHLY and CDR2 FYNNEI. This CDR3 region has 15 residues. Trimming cost V 5 bases and J 2 bases; bases outside gene matches: 7. CDR3 in DNA: TGTGCCAGCAGTCAACTAGCGGGCCCCGCCTACGAGCAGTACTTC. Residues: CASSQLAGPAYEQYF.

V and J are TRBV5-1 and TRBJ2-2, with 8 bases fitting TRBD1. The CDR3 totals 15 residues. CDR1 SGHRS and CDR2 YFSETQ come from the germline V gene. V shed 5 bases, J shed 5 bases, and the junction held 8 bases outside the gene matches. The CDR3 DNA sequence: TGCGCCAGCAGTAGTGGGACAGGCCGAACCGGGGAGCTGTTTTTT. Translating gives CASSSGTGRTGELFF.

This rearrangement joins TRBV6-5 to TRBJ2-1; TRBD2 matches 9 bases. Germline CDR1 MNHEY, CDR2 SVGAGI. This CDR3 is built from 15 residues. After removal of 5 bases from V and 6 bases from J, the junction contained 8 bases not matched to a gene. CDR3 sequence (DNA): TGTGCCAGCAGTCTTAGCGGGGGCCACCTCAATGAGCAGTTCTTC. It codes for CASSLSGGHLNEQFF.

Note on this clone: In the same sample, other DNA sequences code for this CDR3. The chain carries TRBV25-1 and TRBJ1-2; D is uncertain. CDR3 length: 11 residues. Germline V lookup: CDR1 MGHDK, CDR2 SYGVNS. Trimming removed 5 bases at V and 5 bases at J, with 6 bases between. Here the CDR3 reads CASSRGYGYTF. CDR3 nucleotide sequence: TGTGCCAGCAGTCGCGGGTATGGCTACACCTTC.

The chain recombines TRBV5-6 with TRBJ1-4; 7 nucleotides line up with TRBD1. The length of the CDR3 is 14 residues. Germline V gene lookup returns CDR1 SGHDT and CDR2 YYEEEE. V trimming: 4 bases; J trimming: 10 bases; junction bases outside the gene matches: 10. The CDR3 DNA reads TGTGCCAGCAGCGCGGCAGGGGGGCCGGGAAAACTGTTTTTT. Translating gives CASSAAGGPGKLFF. Supplemented by reference TRBV5-6 and TRBJ1-4, the full variable domain reads DAGVTQSPTHLIKTRGQQVTLRCSPKSGHDTVSWYQQALGQGPQFIFQYYEEEERQRGNFPDRFSGHQFPNYSSELNVNALLLGDSALYLCASSAAGGPGKLFFGSGTQLSVL.

The chain links TRBV9 to TRBJ1-4; D possibly corresponds to TRBD1 (5 bases). This CDR3 has 15 residues. V lost 2 bases, J lost 8 bases, and 16 bases lay in between. The germline gives CDR1 SGDLS, CDR2 YYNGEE. The CDR3 reads CASSVAGTTLEKLFF. The DNA for the CDR3 is TGTGCCAGCAGCGTCGCCGGGACTACACTAGAAAAACTGTTTTTT. The full variable domain, completed using reference TRBV9 and TRBJ1-4, is DSGVTQTPKHLITATGQRVTLRCSPRSGDLSVYWYQQSLDQGLQFLIQYYNGEERAKGNILERFSAQQFPDLHSELNLSSLELGDSALYFCASSVAGTTLEKLFFGSGTQLSVL.

The chain recombines TRBV18 with TRBJ1-2; D is uncertain. This CDR3 spans 15 amino acids. The germline V gene has CDR1 KGHSH and CDR2 LQKENI. V lost 2 bases to trimming and J lost 3 bases, with 13 bases between them. The CDR3 DNA is TGTGCCAGCTCACCAGTAGAGGGCACGGACTATGGCTACACCTTC. It encodes CASSPVEGTDYGYTF.

V and J are TRBV5-5 and TRBJ1-6; 7 nucleotides align to TRBD1. The CDR3 contains 14 residues. V shed 4 bases and J 7 bases; nucleotides not matched to a gene: 5. Germline lookup yields CDR1 SGHKS and CDR2 YYEKEE (reference sequence). DNA for the CDR3: TGTGCCAGCAGCCTGACAGGGCGAAATTCACCCCTCCACTTT. Its translation: CASSLTGRNSPLHF.

V is TRBV5-6 and J is TRBJ2-4, with 8 bases lining up with TRBD1. Germline V gene data show CDR1 as SGHDT and CDR2 as YYEEEE. After removal of 3 bases from V and 4 bases from J, the junction contained 12 bases not matched to a gene. The CDR3 length is 17 residues. The CDR3 spells CASSSLRGQGIKNIQYF. CDR3 bases: TGTGCCAGCAGCTCCCTCAGAGGACAGGGCATAAAAAACATTCAGTACTTC.

Only one count was recorded for this clone. The V gene is TRBV6-2 or TRBV6-3, the J gene TRBJ1-1, with D uncertain. Trimming stripped 3 bases from V and 11 bases from J, with 19 bases between. CDR1 is MNHEY, CDR2 SVGEGT, per germline. The CDR3 contains 14 residues. Here the CDR3 DNA reads TGTGCCAGCAGTTATTTCGGGAGCCCCAGAGGGGCTTTCTTT. Amino acid sequence: CASSYFGSPRGAFF.

The CDR3 bases are TGTGCCAGCAGTTACGGGCCGCTGAATTCACCCCTCCACTTT. As protein: CASSYGPLNSPLHF. The rearrangement links TRBV6-5 to TRBJ1-6; no clear D. This CDR3 contains 14 residues. The germline V gene encodes CDR1 MNHEY and CDR2 SVGAGI. V gave up 2 bases and J gave up 7 bases, with 9 bases separating them.